This T cell receptor (beta chain) was documented in a study of blood T cell repertoires in COVID-19. Study information: Spain, Italy and the United States supplied samples that represented acute and convalescent COVID-19. In each case, the material was cDNA or gDNA derived from T cells, B-cell-depleted T cells, or PBMCs.

This clone has only a few counts. Per the original data handling: Estimation of nucleated cell counts was performed using reference gene primer amplification. Generated by immunoSEQ multiplex PCR, the TCRdb table keeps only in-frame clones and is missing some. V and J calls and clone size are as listed in that table; D and trimming were resolved from the DNA. The top ten clones hold about 6% of a sample with under 300,000 clones, around 90% of them seen once. The cohort comprised adults aged roughly 18 to 100 years residing in under 25 US areas. Looked up from germline, CDR1 is SGHRS and CDR2 is YFSETQ. V lost 0 bases to trimming and J lost 2 bases, with 15 bases between them. The CDR3 length is 16 residues.

This rearrangement joins TRBV5-1 to TRBJ2-7; D is unclear. The sample comprised PBMCs or T cells enriched from blood (not recorded which). This receptor was identified in a woman in her 30s with acute COVID-19. As DNA, the CDR3 is TGCGCCAGCAGCTTGGTCCTTAACGGCGGAACCTACGAGCAGTACTTC. It specifies CASSLVLNGGTYEQYF. Full variable domain (missing parts from reference TRBV5-1 and TRBJ2-7): KAGVTQTPRYLIKTRGQQVTLSCSPISGHRSVSWYQQTPGQGLQFLFEYFSETQRNKGNFPGRFSGRQFSNSRSEMNVSTLELGDSALYLCASSLVLNGGTYEQYFGPGTRLTVT.